This T cell receptor beta chain is from a study of metastatic and nonmetastatic thyroid tumors. For the study at large: The study looked at repertoires side by side in blood and in tumor or nodule tissue from malignant and benign thyroid patients. Notes on the study in general: As reported, TCR beta diversity in blood and tumor was significantly higher in malignant thyroid tumors than in benign nodules.

Trimming shortened V by 0 bases and J by 2 bases, and 6 bases separated the two germline ends. The CDR3 has 13 amino acids. Germline V gene sequence: CDR1 SGHTS, CDR2 YDEGEE. Using MiXCR, TCRdb re-called clones from the PCR reads. The profile shows 35,000 to 40,000 clones, about 27% of them singletons. Worth noting for this clone: Its antigen is as yet unknown.

Thyroid surgery was preceded by no treatment in any patient. The chain uses TRBV5-8 and TRBJ2-7; the D is unclear. This TCR derives from a male donor with papillary thyroid cancer or a benign thyroid nodule (not recorded which). Some clones in this sample may be carry-over from other donors' samples. Sequencing was done on a sample of blood. The CDR3 bases are TGTGCCAGCAGCTTGGGAAGCCCCTACGAGCAGTACTTC. This translates into CASSLGSPYEQYF.